This TCR beta chain was captured by sequencing in a study of T cell responses to AZD1222 COVID-19 vaccine. Whole-study findings and limits: Vaccine-related CD4 TCRs covered spike, predominating at 160-218 and 743-854.

TCRdb's copy holds only in-frame clones and misses some; the assay was immunoSEQ multiplex PCR. This table has some 200,000 clones, more than 80% appearing once. A note on this clone: Its matching antigen is unknown.

CDR3 size: 14 residues. The ends were cut back, 6 bases at V and 7 bases at J, with 18 bases in the middle. The germline CDR1 and CDR2 sequences are MNHEY and SVGAGI. V usage is TRBV6-5 and J usage is TRBJ1-2, with D tentatively TRBD1 (5 bases). The sequencing used peripheral blood, collected on day 0 of AZD1222 vaccination. This receptor was identified in an adult in good health. The CDR3 DNA sequence: TGTGCCAGCAGACCGGGACTCCACATGGGTGGCTACACCTTC. Its translation: CASRPGLHMGGYTF.